The present T cell receptor beta chain was sequenced within a study of cytomegalovirus exposure and HLA in healthy donors. V shed 3 bases and J shed 0 bases, with 15 bases lying between them. The CDR3 runs 17 residues. Germline CDR1 and CDR2: LNHDA and SQIVND (reference sequence). As regards this clone: Its specificity is unknown.

Study-wide findings and caveats: Sequence variants that were highly shared formed a cluster that was likely a sequencing artifact. A later analysis reportedly identified an Asian-associated ancestry cluster as carrying fewer N-insertions than the 666-donor mean. In vitro data verified a few CMV-associated chains as specific for CMV antigens.

The study ran its PCR with 60 Vbeta and 13 Jbeta primers. Produced via immunoSEQ multiplex PCR; TCRdb's table is partial and in-frame only. The sample lists about 98,000 clones; 69% were seen once. The origin of this receptor is a female donor in good health and CMV-seronegative. The material sequenced was PBMCs. V gene TRBV19 combines with J gene TRBJ2-4; TRBD2 might be the D (7 bases). This chain's CDR3 is CASSMGGGALAKNIQYF. Here the CDR3 DNA reads TGTGCCAGTAGTATGGGCGGGGGCGCGCTAGCCAAAAACATTCAGTACTTC.